This TCR beta chain derives from a study of T cells in Graves' hyperthyroidism and ophthalmopathy. Study-level background: Peripheral blood was taken when the disease was first diagnosed, before any treatment began.

The investigators amplified TCR beta CDR3 regions from RNA transcripts. The HTBI primer set was used in a first-round RT-PCR of the TCR CDR3. TCRdb re-analysed the multiplex PCR reads in MiXCR, keeping a single row per CDR3 protein. The sample includes tens of thousands of distinct CDR3 sequences, 40% to 65% of them seen just once. The authors took PBMCs from over 8.5 ml fresh peripheral blood. The specimen was blood. The TCR comes from a woman between 40 and 55 years old with Graves' ophthalmopathy.

This chain's CDR3 is CAISLGNSSNQPQHF. The CDR3 DNA reads as TGTGCCATCAGTCTTGGGAACAGTTCCAATCAGCCCCAGCATTTT. J is TRBJ1-5 and V is TRBV10-3; D remains unclear. Germline lookup yields CDR1 ENHRY and CDR2 SYGVKD. Trimming shortened V by 5 bases and J by 3 bases, and 14 bases separated the two germline ends. The CDR3 contains 15 residues.